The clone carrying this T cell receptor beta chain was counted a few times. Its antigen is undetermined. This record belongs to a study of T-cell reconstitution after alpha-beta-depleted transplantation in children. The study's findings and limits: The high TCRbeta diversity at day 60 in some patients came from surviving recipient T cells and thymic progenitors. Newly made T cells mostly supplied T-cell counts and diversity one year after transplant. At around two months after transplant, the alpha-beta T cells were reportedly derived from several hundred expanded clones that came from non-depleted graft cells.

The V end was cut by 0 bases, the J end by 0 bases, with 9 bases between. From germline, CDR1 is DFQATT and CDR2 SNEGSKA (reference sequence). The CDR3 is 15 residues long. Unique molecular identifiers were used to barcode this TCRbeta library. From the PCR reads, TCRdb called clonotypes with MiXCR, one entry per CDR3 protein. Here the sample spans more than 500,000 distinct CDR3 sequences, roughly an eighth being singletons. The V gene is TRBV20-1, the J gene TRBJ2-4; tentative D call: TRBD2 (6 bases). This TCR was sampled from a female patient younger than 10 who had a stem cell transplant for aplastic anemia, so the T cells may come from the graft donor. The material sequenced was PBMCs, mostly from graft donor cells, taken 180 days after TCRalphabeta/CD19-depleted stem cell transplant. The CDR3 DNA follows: TGCAGTGCTAGAGACCGGGAGCTAGCCAAAAACATTCAGTACTTC. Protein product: CSARDRELAKNIQYF.